The present T cell receptor (beta chain) was sequenced within a study of vaccination effects on CD4 cells after COVID-19. Study context: Post-vaccine sample collection fell at a median of 72 days after the second dose. Study-wide results and limits: Early timepoints after infection were absent, and convalescent patients were few in the study.

The table came from immunoSEQ multiplex PCR; TCRdb's copy has only in-frame clones and leaves some out. This sample yields approximately 28,000 clones, of which over 70% are seen a single time; more than 14% belongs to the top ten. This clone was recorded a few times. Its antigen is still unknown. CDR1 is SGHNT and CDR2 is YYREEE in the germline V gene (reference sequence). There are 15 residues in the CDR3. Losses at the gene ends were 0 bases for V and 0 bases for J; bases not matched to a gene: 2. Sequencing was preceded by expansion of antigen-specific CD4+ T cells with viral peptide pools in the ViraFEST assay. Following 10 days of culture, CD4+ T cells were isolated. It was two doses of either the BNT162b2 or mRNA-1273 vaccine that participants received. Previously uninfected by SARS-CoV-2, the vaccine recipients also showed negative nucleocapsid antibodies. It was with about 10 IU/ml IL-2 and around 10 ug/ml peptides that 1.5 million to 2 million PBMC per well were cultured.

The V and J genes are TRBV5-4 and TRBJ1-2, with 7 bases lining up with TRBD1. The specimen was CD4+ T cells from PBMCs cultured with HCoV-229E spike peptides, collected after COVID-19 vaccination. The receptor comes from a human donor who received a COVID-19 vaccine. The CDR3 protein is CASSLEGTANYGYTF. The DNA for the CDR3 is TGTGCCAGCAGCTTGGAAGGGACAGCTAACTATGGCTACACCTTC.